The next 3 T cell receptor beta chains were all read from a single sample in a study. TCRdb re-called the RT-PCR reads with MiXCR, one entry per CDR3 protein. In the table there are almost 700,000 distinct CDR3 sequences, 14% of which are singletons. The sample was memory CD4+ T cells from blood. Receptors were obtained from a female donor in good health, serving as a healthy control.

The V gene is TRBV7-2, the J gene TRBJ2-1, with D hard to call. V shed 5 bases and J shed 4 bases, with 9 bases lying between them. The germline V gene encodes CDR1 SGHTA and CDR2 FQGNSA. The length of the CDR3 is 13 residues. The CDR3 DNA reads as TGTGCCAGCAGCCTACTTACTTACAATGAGCAGTTCTTC. This translates into CASSLLTYNEQFF. The full variable domain, in which reference TRBV7-2 and TRBJ2-1 provide the parts outside the CDR3, is GAGVSQSPSNKVTEKGKDVELRCDPISGHTALYWYRQSLGQGLEFLIYFQGNSAPDKSGLPSDRFSAERTGGSVSTLTIQRTQQEDSAVYLCASSLLTYNEQFFGPGTRLTVL.

This clonotype was counted between two and nine times. The rearrangement uses TRBV28 and TRBJ1-6; 7 bases map to TRBD1. The length of the CDR3 is 13 residues. Germline lookup yields CDR1 MDHEN and CDR2 SYDVKM. Losses at the gene ends were 3 bases for V and 10 bases for J; bases not matched to a gene: 3. The CDR3 here is CASSFDRESPLHF. Written as DNA, the CDR3 is TGTGCCAGCAGTTTCGACAGGGAATCACCCCTCCACTTT.

This clonotype came up many times. The gene calls are TRBV7-8 and TRBJ2-3; 10 nucleotides line up with TRBD2. The germline CDR1 and CDR2 sequences are SGHVS and FQNEAQ. CDR3 length: 15 residues. After removal of 6 bases from V and 1 base from J, the junction contained 4 bases not matched to a gene. This CDR3 is CASSTGTSGTDTQYF. CDR3 sequence (DNA): TGTGCCAGCAGTACCGGGACTAGCGGCACAGATACGCAGTATTTT.